One sample yielded the 3 T cell receptor beta chains listed below, sequenced in a study of T cell changes during pregnancy in multiple sclerosis (dated by TCRdb to between 2018 and 2021). Libraries were built with the immunoSEQ multiplex PCR assay. Entries here come from immuneACCESS through TCRdb and include only in-frame sequences with V and J called. Some clones fail to appear in such tables; in the studies checked, an unresolved V gene covers under half of the shortfall, and the cause of the remainder is unknown. The sample table holds over 65,000 clones, of which about 94% were seen once. The ten top clones hold about 0.61% of the sample. The sample was peripheral blood, taken in the third trimester of pregnancy. Every receptor here comes from a female donor with multiple sclerosis, enrolled in a pregnancy study.

J is TRBJ1-5 and V is TRBV10-3; D is ambiguous. V lost 10 bases to trimming and J lost 0 bases, with 19 bases between them. Germline CDR1 is ENHRY and CDR2 is SYGVKD. The CDR3 spans 16 residues. The CDR3 DNA is TGTGCCACCTCGTACGAAATAGGACTTAGCAATCAGCCCCAGCATTTT. Translation: CATSYEIGLSNQPQHF.

In DNA, the CDR3 is TGTGCCAGCAGCTCCAGGGGGTATAATTCACCCCTCCACTTT. This gives the protein CASSSRGYNSPLHF. The rearrangement links TRBV5-8 to TRBJ1-6, with 7 nucleotides matching TRBD1. V shed 3 bases and J 4 bases; nucleotides not matched to a gene: 1. This CDR3 region has 14 residues. Germline loops: CDR1 SGHTS, CDR2 YDEGEE. The variable domain in full, completed from reference TRBV5-8 and TRBJ1-6, reads EAGVTQSPTHLIKTRGQQATLRCSPISGHTSVYWYQQALGLGLQFLLWYDEGEERNRGNFPPRFSGRQFPNYSSELNVNALELEDSALYLCASSSRGYNSPLHFGNGTRLTVT.

The chain is built from TRBV18 and TRBJ1-2; a weak D match, TRBD1 (6 bases). Trimming removed 2 bases at V and 1 base at J, with 14 bases between. Germline CDR1 and CDR2: KGHSH and LQKENI. The CDR3 extends over 16 amino acids. The CDR3: CASSPALTGGNYGYTF. The CDR3, as DNA: TGTGCCAGCTCACCAGCCTTGACAGGAGGTAACTATGGCTACACCTTC.